These 28 T cell receptor beta chains were sequenced from one sample in a study of response to subunit inactivated influenza vaccine. TCRdb passed the RT-PCR reads through MiXCR, listing each CDR3 protein once. The table shows 800,000 to 1,000,000 distinct CDR3 sequences, with about 20% occurring only once. The material was PBMCs from blood, obtained 4 to 6 days after vaccination. The origin of the receptors is a man over 45 who received an inactivated influenza vaccine.

V and J are TRBV4-3 and TRBJ2-1; no clear D gene. V was cut by 0 bases and J by 0 bases, with 6 bases left in between. The CDR3 has 15 amino acids. The germline V gene encodes CDR1 LGHNA and CDR2 YSLEER. CDR3: CASSQDDSSYNEQFF. Here the CDR3 DNA reads TGCGCCAGCAGCCAAGATGATAGCTCCTACAATGAGCAGTTCTTC.

The chain is built from TRBV5-1 and TRBJ2-7; no clear D gene. Trimming took off 7 bases at V and 6 bases at J, with 14 bases between the two ends. The V gene's germline CDR1 is SGHRS and CDR2 YFSETQ. The CDR3 sequence is 12 residues long. The CDR3 DNA reads TGCGCCAGCGCCTCCCCTCCCGGCGAGCAGTACTTC. Translating gives CASASPPGEQYF.

This clonotype has more than one count but fewer than ten. V usage is TRBV7-6 and J usage is TRBJ2-7; 7 bases are shared with TRBD2. There are 17 residues in the CDR3. V gave up 1 base and J gave up 3 bases; unmatched junction bases: 12. Germline V gene data show CDR1 as SGHVS and CDR2 as FNYEAQ. CDR3 sequence (DNA): TGTGCCAGCAGCTTAGGATCCGGGGGGAGATCCGACTACGAGCAGTACTTC. As protein: CASSLGSGGRSDYEQYF.

The CDR3 sequence is CASRRLLMNTEAFF. In DNA, the CDR3 is TGTGCCAGTCGCCGGCTTCTTATGAACACTGAAGCTTTCTTT. This chain uses TRBV12-3 or TRBV12-4 with TRBJ1-1; no firm D call. The CDR3 sequence is 14 residues long. Trimming pared 9 bases from V and 0 bases from J, leaving 14 bases between.

This rearrangement joins TRBV6-1 to TRBJ2-1, with TRBD2 matching over 7 bases. CDR1 MNHNS and CDR2 SASEGT come from the germline V gene. J was trimmed by 4 bases and V by 8 bases; bases with no gene match: 23. CDR3 length equals 19 residues. CDR3 nucleotide sequence: TGTGCCAGCGGTTCAGCCTTCCCTCCTAGCGGACTTCTGTACAATGAGCAGTTCTTC. Protein product: CASGSAFPPSGLLYNEQFF.

The chain carries TRBV20-1 and TRBJ2-1; 12 bases align to TRBD2. CDR1 DFQATT and CDR2 SNEGSKA come from the germline V gene (reference sequence). V trimming: 3 bases; J trimming: 5 bases; junction bases outside the gene matches: 5. The CDR3 loop spans 15 amino acids. CDR3 nucleotide sequence: TGCAGTGCTAGGACGACTAGCGGGAGTCACAATGAGCAGTTCTTC. This codes for CSARTTSGSHNEQFF.

This clonotype appeared a few times. The genes are TRBV9 and TRBJ2-6; D gene ambiguous. Between the trimmed V and J ends, which lost 0 bases and 0 bases, there was a span of 7 bases. The CDR3 length is 16 residues. CDR1 and CDR2 from the germline V gene are SGDLS and YYNGEE. The CDR3 here is CASSVGWVSGANVLTF. The CDR3 region has the DNA TGTGCCAGCAGCGTAGGTTGGGTCTCTGGGGCCAACGTCCTGACTTTC.

In this sample, this clonotype turned up a few times. J is TRBJ2-5 and V is TRBV6-2 or TRBV6-3; TRBD2 aligns across 8 bases. CDR3 length: 14 amino acids. V dropped 0 bases and J dropped 4; count of bases not matched to a gene: 1. Germline-derived CDR1 and CDR2 are MNHEY and SVGEGT. This chain's CDR3 is CASSYSAGGETQYF. The CDR3 DNA reads TGTGCCAGCAGTTACTCTGCGGGGGGAGAGACCCAGTACTTC.

This clonotype was recorded a few times. V is TRBV29-1 and J is TRBJ2-2; no reliable D call. V shed 7 bases and J shed 1 base, with 10 bases lying between them. CDR1 is SQVTM, CDR2 ANQGSEA, per germline. CDR3 length: 13 residues. In nucleotides, the CDR3 is TGCAGCGGGGCTCAGGAGAACACCGGGGAGCTGTTTTTT. It translates to CSGAQENTGELFF.

The chain employs TRBV19 and TRBJ1-5; a possible D gene is TRBD1 (5 bases). This CDR3 region has 14 residues. Germline CDR1 is LNHDA and CDR2 is SQIVND (reference sequence). Deletions cut 8 bases from V and 4 bases from J, with 15 bases between. CDR3 nucleotides: TGTGCCAGTGACACATGGGGGGTGAATCAGCCCCAGCATTTT. It encodes CASDTWGVNQPQHF.

V and J are TRBV30 and TRBJ2-5; D ambiguous. CDR1 and CDR2 (germline): GTSNPN, SVGIG (reference sequence). V shed 2 bases and J shed 1 base, with 14 bases lying between them. The CDR3 is made up of 15 amino acids. For the CDR3, the DNA is TGTGCCTGGAGTCGAGGTCAGGTCATCCAAGAGACCCAGTACTTC. Its translation: CAWSRGQVIQETQYF.

This chain uses TRBV11-1 with TRBJ2-7; D unresolved. This CDR3 is built from 16 residues. The germline CDR1 and CDR2 sequences are SGHAT and FQDESV (reference sequence). Trimming left V 2 bases short and J 4 bases short, with 18 bases between. CDR3 region: CASSLIGPAFSYEQYF. CDR3 bases: TGTGCCAGCAGCTTAATCGGGCCAGCCTTTTCTTACGAGCAGTACTTC. Full variable domain (outside the CDR3, taken from reference TRBV11-1 and TRBJ2-7): EAEVAQSPRYKITEKSQAVAFWCDPISGHATLYWYRQILGQGPELLVQFQDESVVDDSQLPKDRFSAERLKGVDSTLKIQPAELGDSAMYLCASSLIGPAFSYEQYFGPGTRLTVT.

This clonotype appeared a few times. The chain uses TRBV5-1 and TRBJ1-4; D gene ambiguous. Germline values: CDR1 SGHRS, CDR2 YFSETQ. Trimming shortened V by 4 bases and J by 5 bases, and 9 bases separated the two germline ends. The length of the CDR3 is 13 residues. The CDR3 DNA reads TGCGCCAGCAGCCGAGATCCAAATGAAAAACTGTTTTTT. Residues: CASSRDPNEKLFF.

The J gene is TRBJ2-3, the V gene TRBV5-1; tentative D call: TRBD2 (5 bases). Trimming removed 7 bases at V and 2 bases at J, with 14 bases between. The germline CDR1 and CDR2 sequences are SGHRS and YFSETQ. This CDR3 has 14 amino acids. This CDR3 is CASSKSGLTDTQYF. DNA of the CDR3: TGCGCCAGCTCGAAGAGCGGCCTCACAGATACGCAGTATTTT.

This clonotype has more than one count but fewer than ten. The chain couples TRBV7-9 to TRBJ1-2; 11 bases fit TRBD1. Per the germline V gene, CDR1 is SEHNR and CDR2 is FQNEAQ (reference sequence). The CDR3 is 14 residues long. V dropped 5 bases and J dropped 7; count of bases not matched to a gene: 6. DNA of the CDR3: TGTGCCAGCAGCGCGGGACAGGGGGTGGCTGGCTACACCTTC. Amino acids: CASSAGQGVAGYTF. The complete variable domain, with remaining parts taken from reference TRBV7-9 and TRBJ1-2, reads DTGVSQNPRHKITKRGQNVTFRCDPISEHNRLYWYRQTLGQGPEFLTYFQNEAQLEKSRLLSDRFSAERPKGSFSTLEIQRTEQGDSAMYLCASSAGQGVAGYTFGSGTRLTVV.

The chain has TRBV4-1 and TRBJ2-1; 8 nucleotides match TRBD1. This CDR3 is built from 19 residues. Germline trimming cut 0 bases from V and 0 bases from J; bases unmatched to any gene: 10. Per the germline V gene, CDR1 is MGHRA and CDR2 is YSYEKL. Here the CDR3 DNA reads TGCGCCAGCAGCCAAGATCTATTTCAGGGGGCATCCTCCTACAATGAGCAGTTCTTC. As protein: CASSQDLFQGASSYNEQFF.

This clonotype was seen ten or more times. This chain links TRBV7-2 with TRBJ2-2, with D maybe TRBD1 (5 bases). Germline V gene data show CDR1 as SGHTA and CDR2 as FQGNSA. V was shortened by 2 bases and J by 2 bases, with 6 bases between the two germline ends. This CDR3 has 14 amino acids. CDR3 amino acids: CASSLRGNTGELFF. The CDR3 coding sequence is TGTGCCAGCAGCTTAAGGGGAAACACCGGGGAGCTGTTTTTT. Full variable domain (remainder filled in from reference TRBV7-2 and TRBJ2-2): GAGVSQSPSNKVTEKGKDVELRCDPISGHTALYWYRQSLGQGLEFLIYFQGNSAPDKSGLPSDRFSAERTGGSVSTLTIQRTQQEDSAVYLCASSLRGNTGELFFGEGSRLTVL.

This clonotype occurred a few times. The V gene is TRBV5-6, the J gene TRBJ2-7; 13 nucleotides align to TRBD2. The CDR3 runs 16 residues. Germline-derived CDR1 and CDR2 are SGHDT and YYEEEE. J gave up 4 bases and V 4 bases, and 8 bases lay outside the gene matches. CDR3 residues: CASSLLTSGRTYEQYF. CDR3 coding DNA: TGTGCCAGCAGCCTCCTGACTAGCGGGAGGACGTACGAGCAGTACTTC.

The chain joins TRBV24-1 to TRBJ2-2; D perhaps matches TRBD2 (6 bases). CDR3 length: 16 residues. Germline CDR1 KGHDR, CDR2 SFDVKD. Trimming stripped 6 bases from V and 2 bases from J, with 15 bases between. The DNA for the CDR3 is TGTGCCACCAGTAGCCCCGGACTACCCAACACCGGGGAGCTGTTTTTT. This encodes CATSSPGLPNTGELFF.

The chain recombines TRBV5-5 with TRBJ2-2, with a weak D call TRBD2 (6 bases). CDR1 is SGHKS, CDR2 YYEKEE, per germline (reference sequence). V gave up 6 bases and J gave up 4 bases, with 13 bases separating them. This CDR3 is 14 amino acids long. CDR3 nucleotides: TGTGCCAGCAACCGGGGGACGTCCACCGGGGAGCTGTTTTTT. Amino acid sequence: CASNRGTSTGELFF.

In its sample, this clonotype was seen a few times. This sequence joins TRBV20-1 and TRBJ2-3, with 13 bases identical to TRBD2. The J segment lost 1 base and the V segment lost 5 bases, leaving 3 bases of the junction unmatched. Looked up from germline, CDR1 is DFQATT and CDR2 is SNEGSKA (reference sequence). The CDR3 extends over 15 amino acids. Here the CDR3 reads CSAGTSGMGTDTQYF. CDR3 in DNA: TGCAGTGCTGGGACTAGCGGGATGGGCACAGATACGCAGTATTTT.

The rearrangement uses TRBV18 and TRBJ1-5; 7 positions match TRBD1. The CDR3 runs 15 residues. Trimming cost V 1 base and J 3 bases; bases outside gene matches: 3. Germline CDR1 and CDR2: KGHSH and LQKENI. The CDR3 DNA reads as TGTGCCAGCTCACCACAGGGGGCGAACAATCAGCCCCAGCATTTT. Amino acid sequence: CASSPQGANNQPQHF.

This clonotype was detected a few times. The rearrangement joins TRBV18 to TRBJ1-4, with D unresolved. Germline V gene lookup returns CDR1 KGHSH and CDR2 LQKENI. Trimming cost V 0 bases and J 3 bases, with 11 bases left between them. CDR3 length equals 16 residues. The CDR3 loop reads CASSPPTRQSNEKLFF. The CDR3 DNA follows: TGTGCCAGCTCACCACCGACGCGGCAGTCTAATGAAAAACTGTTTTTT.

V and J are TRBV20-1 and TRBJ1-1; D might be TRBD1 (5 bases). This CDR3 is built from 13 residues. Germline V gives CDR1 DFQATT, CDR2 SNEGSKA (reference sequence). CDR3 sequence: CRGAGRQNTEAFF. The CDR3, as DNA: TGCCGTGGGGCGGGACGACAAAACACTGAAGCTTTCTTT.

This clonotype appeared once. The V call is TRBV6-2 or TRBV6-3, the J call TRBJ2-5; TRBD2 aligns across 12 bases. The CDR3 is 15 residues long. Germline V gene data show CDR1 as MNHEY and CDR2 as SVGEGT. Trimming took 6 bases from V and 3 from J; bases not matched to a gene: 5. The CDR3 DNA follows: TGTGCCAGCAGGCGACTAGCGGGAGTCGAAGAGACCCAGTACTTC. Encoded protein: CASRRLAGVEETQYF.

This clonotype was counted between two and nine times. The CDR3 coding sequence is TGTGCCATCAGTGAGGATGGCTCCCCTTATTACGAGCAGTACTTC. Translated, it gives CAISEDGSPYYEQYF. V is TRBV10-3 and J is TRBJ2-7; D not certain. V lost 2 bases and J lost 4, with 15 bases in between. The germline V gene encodes CDR1 ENHRY and CDR2 SYGVKD. The CDR3 sequence is 15 residues long.

The chain combines TRBV7-4 with TRBJ2-5, with TRBD1 matching 7 bases. Germline CDR1 reads SGHVT; CDR2 reads SQSDAQ. The CDR3 is 15 residues long. V dropped 5 bases and J dropped 2; count of bases not matched to a gene: 8. The CDR3 DNA reads as TGTGCCAGCAGCCTCCGACAGGGAAAACAAGAGACCCAGTACTTC. It encodes CASSLRQGKQETQYF.

The J gene is TRBJ2-5, the V gene TRBV14, with D perhaps TRBD1 (6 bases). Germline V gene data show CDR1 as SGHDN and CDR2 as FVKESK. This CDR3 is 17 amino acids long. V gave up 3 bases and J gave up 1 base, with 18 bases separating them. CDR3 sequence: CASSHLLQGRLQETQYF. The DNA for the CDR3 is TGTGCCAGCAGCCACCTTCTACAGGGAAGGCTCCAAGAGACCCAGTACTTC.